This T cell receptor beta chain was observed in a study of T cell responses to AZD1222 COVID-19 vaccine. V was clipped by 2 bases and J by 2 bases, with 13 bases between them. The CDR3 has 15 amino acids. The germline CDR1 and CDR2 sequences are SGHVS and FNYEAQ. This table comes from immunoSEQ multiplex PCR, and its TCRdb copy is limited to in-frame clones, with some not included. The table has around 50,000 clones, roughly four fifths seen once. This material consisted of peripheral blood, taken on day 0 of AZD1222 vaccination. The source of this sequence is an adult in good health. The chain combines TRBV7-6 with TRBJ2-7; D possibly matches TRBD1 or TRBD2 (5 bases each). CDR3 sequence reads: CASSLSDGDPYEQYF. For the CDR3, the DNA is TGTGCCAGCAGCTTATCAGACGGGGACCCCTACGAGCAGTACTTC.